The 21 T cell receptor beta chains listed next were all sequenced from one sample in a study of regulatory T cells in long-lasting Graves disease. CDR3-region Arm-PCR and iRepertoire HTBI primers produced the TCR beta libraries. Via MiXCR, TCRdb re-called the multiplex PCR reads, giving one row per CDR3 protein. The table has 350,000 to 450,000 distinct CDR3 sequences, roughly a fifth seen once; the top ten hold over 11%. Stated time point: persistent/refractory GD, antithyroid drugs over 5 years with positive TRAb. The authors made the TCR library using RNA they extracted from PBMCs. The input for sequencing was peripheral blood mononuclear cells (PBMCs), taken when the disease was refractory, from a patient treated with antithyroid drugs. The source of these receptors is a female donor with Graves disease.

In DNA form, the CDR3 reads TGTGCCAGCAGCGGCAGGGGAGGAGAAGAGACCCAGTACTTC. It specifies CASSGRGGEETQYF. The rearrangement uses TRBV3-1 and TRBJ2-4; possibly TRBD1 or TRBD2 for D (6 bases each). The J call could be wrong; TRBJ2-5 is a better fit for the DNA end. The germline gives CDR1 LGHDT, CDR2 YNNKEL (reference sequence). The CDR3 runs to 14 residues.

This clonotype was seen repeatedly, ten times or more. The chain combines TRBV6-1 with TRBJ2-7; possible D gene TRBD2, 6 bases. The V end lost 7 bases, the J end lost 10 bases, and 14 bases lay between the germline ends. Germline V lookup: CDR1 MNHNS, CDR2 SASEGT. The CDR3 runs 11 residues. This chain's CDR3 is CASNQGGDQYF. The DNA of the CDR3 is TGTGCCAGCAACCAGGGCGGGGATCAGTACTTC.

V is TRBV3-1 and J is TRBJ1-2; maybe TRBD1 (6 bases). Germline V CDR1 and CDR2: LGHDT, YNNKEL (reference sequence). V gave up 1 base and J gave up 8 bases, with 20 bases separating them. The CDR3 contains 16 residues. The CDR3 here is CASSQVGQLQVAGYTF. The CDR3 DNA reads TGTGCCAGCAGCCAAGTCGGACAGTTGCAGGTAGCCGGCTACACCTTC. The full variable domain, rest sourced from reference TRBV3-1 and TRBJ1-2, is DTAVSQTPKYLVTQMGNDKSIKCEQNLGHDTMYWYKQDSKKFLKIMFSYNNKELIINETVPNRFSPKSPDKAHLNLHINSLELGDSAVYFCASSQVGQLQVAGYTFGSGTRLTVV.

This clonotype has only a few counts. The V and J genes are TRBV20-1 and TRBJ2-6; D unclear. This CDR3 contains 15 residues. The V gene's germline CDR1 is DFQATT and CDR2 SNEGSKA (reference sequence). Trimming left V 3 bases short and J 0 bases short, with 9 bases between. CDR3 amino acids: CSASLLYSGANVLTF. The CDR3 DNA reads TGCAGTGCTAGCCTACTGTACTCTGGGGCCAACGTCCTGACTTTC.

V gene TRBV20-1 combines with J gene TRBJ2-5, with 10 bases fitting TRBD2. The length of the CDR3 is 14 residues. Losses at the gene ends were 1 base for V and 7 bases for J; bases not matched to a gene: 6. The germline gives CDR1 DFQATT, CDR2 SNEGSKA (reference sequence). CDR3 nucleotides: TGCAGTGCTAGAGGGCTAGCGGGAGTAGGGACCCAGTACTTC. Protein: CSARGLAGVGTQYF.

Ten or more counts support this clonotype. The chain links TRBV27 to TRBJ2-5; 9 bases fit TRBD2. Germline lookup yields CDR1 MNHEY and CDR2 SMNVEV (reference sequence). CDR3 length: 15 amino acids. V was clipped by 5 bases and J by 2 bases; unmatched bases: 6. CDR3 DNA: TGTGCCAGCAGTCCAAGGACTAGCGCACAAGAGACCCAGTACTTC. It yields the protein CASSPRTSAQETQYF.

The CDR3 region is CASNATGAGSNQPQHF. The CDR3 bases are TGTGCCAGCAACGCGACAGGGGCCGGAAGCAATCAGCCCCAGCATTTT. The J gene is TRBJ1-5, the V gene TRBV5-6, with 8 bases lining up with TRBD1. V shed 6 bases, J shed 1 base, and the junction held 9 bases outside the gene matches. Germline V gives CDR1 SGHDT, CDR2 YYEEEE. The length of the CDR3 is 16 residues.

The V call is TRBV19, the J call TRBJ2-7; a weak D match, TRBD1 (6 bases). The CDR3 totals 15 residues. The ends were cut back, 3 bases at V and 2 bases at J, with 14 bases in the middle. CDR1 LNHDA and CDR2 SQIVND come from the germline V gene (reference sequence). Here the CDR3 reads CASSMVGQLTYEQYF. In nucleotides, the CDR3 is TGTGCCAGTAGTATGGTCGGACAGCTAACCTACGAGCAGTACTTC.

The CDR3 is CASSQVAAGGPPRNIQYF. CDR3 nucleotides: TGTGCCAGCAGCCAAGTTGCAGCGGGAGGCCCCCCTCGAAACATTCAGTACTTC. The chain carries TRBV3-1 and TRBJ2-4, with TRBD2 matching 9 bases. The CDR3 loop spans 18 amino acids. The germline gives CDR1 LGHDT, CDR2 YNNKEL (reference sequence). V trimming: 1 base; J trimming: 6 bases; junction bases outside the gene matches: 13.

This clonotype turned up a few times. The chain couples TRBV5-1 to TRBJ2-5; 11 bases map to TRBD2. This CDR3 region has 15 residues. Trimming cost V 3 bases and J 3 bases; bases outside gene matches: 4. Germline V lookup: CDR1 SGHRS, CDR2 YFSETQ. The CDR3 region is CASSSTGLAEETQYF. The CDR3 nucleotides read TGCGCCAGCAGCTCTACGGGACTAGCGGAAGAGACCCAGTACTTC.

This clonotype was detected ten times or more. The chain combines TRBV29-1 with TRBJ1-1, with TRBD1 identical over 10 bases. Germline trimming cut 6 bases from V and 4 bases from J; bases unmatched to any gene: 2. Germline V lookup: CDR1 SQVTM, CDR2 ANQGSEA. CDR3 length: 12 amino acids. The DNA for the CDR3 is TGCAGCGTAAGACAGGGGGCCACTGAAGCTTTCTTT. Translation gives CSVRQGATEAFF.

This clonotype was seen ten or more times. This chain connects TRBV28 to TRBJ2-5, with 11 bases matching TRBD2. V was pared by 5 bases and J by 3 bases, with 8 bases of the junction left unmatched. The CDR3 is 16 amino acids. CDR1 is MDHEN and CDR2 is SYDVKM in the germline V gene. The DNA for the CDR3 is TGTGCCAGCAGTGAATTAGCGGGAGGGATTAAAGAGACCCAGTACTTC. Translating gives CASSELAGGIKETQYF.

In its sample, this clonotype was seen many times. This chain links TRBV3-1 with TRBJ1-5; 7 bases map to TRBD1. The CDR3 consists of 16 residues. Germline CDR1 and CDR2: LGHDT and YNNKEL (reference sequence). V lost 0 bases and J lost 6; bases outside the gene matches: 8. The CDR3 coding sequence is TGTGCCAGCAGCCAAGATCCCGGACAGGAAGGTCAGCCCCAGCATTTT. Protein product: CASSQDPGQEGQPQHF.

This clonotype showed up many times. The V gene is TRBV7-8, the J gene TRBJ1-6; 8 bases match TRBD1. The germline V gene encodes CDR1 SGHVS and CDR2 FQNEAQ. The CDR3 length is 15 residues. J gave up 4 bases and V 2 bases, and 1 base lay outside the gene matches. In DNA form, the CDR3 reads TGTGCCAGCAGCTTAAGGACAGGGTATAATTCACCCCTCCACTTT. Translation: CASSLRTGYNSPLHF.

Here the CDR3 reads CASSPTREAFF. CDR3 nucleotide sequence: TGTGCCAGCAGTCCTACCAGGGAGGCTTTCTTT. This chain connects TRBV6-1 to TRBJ1-1; a weak D match, TRBD1 (5 bases). This CDR3 contains 11 residues. The germline V and J ends were trimmed by 5 bases and 11 bases, with 12 bases remaining between them. CDR1 is MNHNS and CDR2 is SASEGT in the germline V gene.

There are many counts of this clonotype. The V gene is TRBV2, the J gene TRBJ2-7; D not resolved. This CDR3 contains 14 residues. Germline-derived CDR1 and CDR2 are SNHLY and FYNNEI. Trimming took 4 bases from V and 4 from J, leaving 14 bases between them. The CDR3 loop is CASSGAPSRYEQYF. In DNA, the CDR3 is TGTGCCAGCAGTGGCGCCCCTTCAAGGTACGAGCAGTACTTC.

This clonotype was seen at least ten times. The V and J genes are TRBV18 and TRBJ1-5; 7 bases line up with TRBD1. The length of the CDR3 is 15 residues. V was clipped by 5 bases and J by 2 bases; unmatched bases: 6. Germline values: CDR1 KGHSH, CDR2 LQKENI. The CDR3, as DNA: TGTGCCAGCTCATCGGGACAGCTAGGCAATCAGCCCCAGCATTTT. Translation: CASSSGQLGNQPQHF.

This clonotype was recorded at least ten times. The chain couples TRBV2 to TRBJ1-5; D gene uncertain. The V end lost 7 bases, the J end lost 4 bases, and 14 bases lay between the germline ends. CDR1 is SNHLY and CDR2 is FYNNEI in the germline V gene. This CDR3 region has 14 residues. This CDR3 reads CASNGRERNQPQHF. In DNA, the CDR3 is TGTGCCAGCAACGGTCGGGAAAGGAATCAGCCCCAGCATTTT.

This chain connects TRBV20-1 to TRBJ2-3; the match to TRBD2 covers 13 bases. The V gene's germline CDR1 is DFQATT and CDR2 SNEGSKA (reference sequence). After removal of 5 bases from V and 4 bases from J, the junction contained 3 bases not matched to a gene. The CDR3 length is 14 residues. Here the CDR3 reads CSAAGTSGADTQYF. The CDR3 DNA is TGCAGTGCTGCCGGGACTAGCGGGGCAGATACGCAGTATTTT.

Ten or more counts support this clonotype. The rearrangement links TRBV7-2 to TRBJ2-7; D gene uncertain. The V gene lost 5 bases and the J gene lost 0 bases, with 14 bases spanning the gap. This CDR3 has 15 amino acids. CDR1 is SGHTA, CDR2 FQGNSA, per germline. The CDR3 bases are TGTGCCAGCAGCCAGAGATCCCACGGCTCCTACGAGCAGTACTTC. Translation gives CASSQRSHGSYEQYF.

This clonotype was counted only a few times. V gene TRBV5-4 combines with J gene TRBJ2-7; D gene uncertain. CDR3 length: 12 residues. V gave up 4 bases and J gave up 3 bases, with 8 bases separating them. The germline V gene has CDR1 SGHNT and CDR2 YYREEE (reference sequence). The CDR3 region has the DNA TGTGCCAGCAGCCTCTATAACTACGAGCAGTACTTC. Translation: CASSLYNYEQYF. Using reference TRBV5-4 and TRBJ2-7 for the parts outside the CDR3, the full variable domain is ETGVTQSPTHLIKTRGQQVTLRCSSQSGHNTVSWYQQALGQGPQFIFQYYREEENGRGNFPPRFSGLQFPNYSSELNVNALELDDSALYLCASSLYNYEQYFGPGTRLTVT.